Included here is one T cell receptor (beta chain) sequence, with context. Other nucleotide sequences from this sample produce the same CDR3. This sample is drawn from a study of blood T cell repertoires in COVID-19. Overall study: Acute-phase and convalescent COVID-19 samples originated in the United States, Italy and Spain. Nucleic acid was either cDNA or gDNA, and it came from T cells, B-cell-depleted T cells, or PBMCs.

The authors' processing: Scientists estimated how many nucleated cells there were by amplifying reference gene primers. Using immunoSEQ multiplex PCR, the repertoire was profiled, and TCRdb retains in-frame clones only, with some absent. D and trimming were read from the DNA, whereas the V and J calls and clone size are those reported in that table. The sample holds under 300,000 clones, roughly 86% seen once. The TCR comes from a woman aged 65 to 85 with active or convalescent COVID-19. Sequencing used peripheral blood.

The CDR3 here is CASSLPGQANEKLFF. The CDR3 DNA reads TGCGCCAGCAGCCTGCCGGGACAGGCTAATGAAAAACTGTTTTTT. The rearrangement uses TRBV4-1 and TRBJ1-4; 8 bases line up with TRBD1. The CDR3 contains 15 residues. Trimming removed 4 bases from V and 3 bases from J; junction bases left unmatched: 4. CDR1 and CDR2 (germline): MGHRA, YSYEKL.